Each of the 24 T cell receptor beta chains below was sequenced from the same sample in a study of vaccination and CD4 T cells after COVID-19. Treatment described: roughly ten-day PBMC culture with coronavirus spike peptide pools or control peptides (ViraFEST assay). An Oncomine TCR Beta short-read assay was used to sequence the DNA from cultured CD4+ T cells. TCRdb reanalysed the PCR reads using MiXCR and keeps one entry per CDR3 protein. Here the sample spans thousands of distinct CDR3 sequences, 44% being singletons. No antigens are known for them. The sample comprised CD4+ T cells from blood, cultured in vitro. These receptors all come from a human donor who had recovered from COVID-19.

CDR3: CSARAPPSGWSEQYF. CDR3 bases: TGCAGTGCTAGAGCCCCACCATCGGGTTGGAGCGAGCAGTACTTC. This chain links TRBV20-1 with TRBJ2-7; D remains unclear. Germline V lookup: CDR1 DFQATT, CDR2 SNEGSKA (reference sequence). V shed 1 base and J shed 6 bases, with 19 bases lying between them. CDR3 length: 15 amino acids.

The chain joins TRBV12-5 to TRBJ2-7, with 11 bases fitting TRBD2. Germline CDR1 reads LGHNT; CDR2 reads FRNRAP. Trimming cost V 2 bases and J 2 bases; bases outside gene matches: 11. The CDR3 runs 18 residues. The CDR3 here is CASGLTPLTSGEPYEQYF. The CDR3 DNA follows: TGTGCTAGTGGTTTGACCCCCTTGACTAGCGGGGAACCCTACGAGCAGTACTTC.

This clonotype was seen once. V usage is TRBV7-9 and J usage is TRBJ2-5; 7 bases agree with TRBD2. J was trimmed by 4 bases and V by 3 bases; bases with no gene match: 2. In germline, CDR1 is SEHNR, CDR2 FQNEAQ (reference sequence). CDR3 length: 13 amino acids. This CDR3 reads CASSFGGGETQYF. DNA for the CDR3: TGTGCCAGCAGCTTTGGGGGGGGAGAGACCCAGTACTTC.

This chain links TRBV7-2 with TRBJ2-5; D is unresolved. CDR3 size: 14 residues. Germline assignment: CDR1 SGHTA and CDR2 FQGNSA. V was clipped by 1 base and J by 3 bases, with 9 bases between them. DNA of the CDR3: TGTGCCAGCAGCTTAGTGGCAGCCGAAGAGACCCAGTACTTC. Amino acid sequence: CASSLVAAEETQYF.

This chain connects TRBV7-9 to TRBJ1-1, with 10 bases aligning to TRBD1. Trimming took 3 bases from V and 1 from J; bases not matched to a gene: 2. The CDR3 runs 15 residues. CDR1 is SEHNR, CDR2 FQNEAQ, per germline (reference sequence). CDR3 DNA: TGTGCCAGCAGCTTCCGGGACAGGGGGAACACTGAAGCTTTCTTT. Encoded protein: CASSFRDRGNTEAFF. Full variable domain (rest looked up from reference TRBV7-9 and TRBJ1-1): DTGVSQNPRHKITKRGQNVTFRCDPISEHNRLYWYRQTLGQGPEFLTYFQNEAQLEKSRLLSDRFSAERPKGSFSTLEIQRTEQGDSAMYLCASSFRDRGNTEAFFGQGTRLTVV.

This clonotype was seen only a few times. This chain uses TRBV6-1 with TRBJ1-2; D unclear. The V end was cut by 6 bases, the J end by 4 bases, with 12 bases between. The CDR3 runs 13 residues. The germline gives CDR1 MNHNS, CDR2 SASEGT. CDR3 nucleotide sequence: TGTGCCAGCAGCAGAGGGCCCCCCTATGGCTACACCTTC. This gives the protein CASSRGPPYGYTF.

The chain combines TRBV20-1 with TRBJ1-1; tentatively, D is TRBD1 (6 bases). V lost 5 bases to trimming and J lost 8 bases, with 12 bases between them. Per germline, CDR1 DFQATT and CDR2 SNEGSKA (reference sequence). This CDR3 contains 11 residues. This CDR3 is CSAARGSEAFF. The CDR3 nucleotides read TGCAGTGCTGCCAGGGGCTCCGAAGCTTTCTTT.

The chain combines TRBV11-2 with TRBJ2-5; D gene ambiguous. Trimming removed 0 bases from V and 1 base from J, with 12 bases in between. Germline CDR1 is SGHAT and CDR2 is FQNNGV. The CDR3 is 16 amino acids. The CDR3: CASSLDRGRIQETQYF. CDR3 sequence (DNA): TGTGCCAGCAGCTTAGATCGAGGCAGGATCCAAGAGACCCAGTACTTC.

This clonotype has just a few counts. The rearrangement joins TRBV29-1 to TRBJ2-1; no firm D call. The V end was cut by 6 bases, the J end by 7 bases, with 10 bases between. The CDR3 contains 11 residues. Germline V gives CDR1 SQVTM, CDR2 ANQGSEA. In DNA, the CDR3 is TGCAGCGTCGGGCCCGGGAATGAGCAGTTCTTC. It yields the protein CSVGPGNEQFF.

J is TRBJ2-5 and V is TRBV15; a possible D gene is TRBD1 (6 bases). The germline V and J ends were trimmed by 3 bases and 5 bases, with 25 bases remaining between them. The CDR3 is 18 amino acids. Germline V gene sequence: CDR1 LNHNV, CDR2 YYDKDF (reference sequence). The DNA of the CDR3 is TGTGCCACCAGCAGGACGGGGCGGTTTGGGGGCGAAATGGAGACCCAGTACTTC. It encodes CATSRTGRFGGEMETQYF.

The V call is TRBV20-1, the J call TRBJ1-1; the match to TRBD1 covers 8 bases. The V and J ends lost 0 bases and 5 bases, in that order; junction bases with no gene match: 5. Germline CDR1 DFQATT, CDR2 SNEGSKA (reference sequence). This CDR3 comprises 14 residues. In nucleotides, the CDR3 is TGCAGTGCTAGAGATACAGGGGGGTGGACTGAAGCTTTCTTT. It yields the protein CSARDTGGWTEAFF.

The rearrangement links TRBV6-8 to TRBJ1-5; TRBD1 aligns across 10 bases. CDR3 length: 18 residues. Per germline, CDR1 MNHGY and CDR2 SAAAGT. Trimming removed 4 bases from V and 0 bases from J; junction bases left unmatched: 9. CDR3: CASSSGTGAKFSNQPQHF. DNA of the CDR3: TGTGCCAGCAGTTCCGGGACAGGGGCCAAGTTTAGCAATCAGCCCCAGCATTTT.

The genes are TRBV11-2 and TRBJ2-7; the D is unclear. V shed 0 bases and J shed 0 bases, with 9 bases lying between them. Per the germline V gene, CDR1 is SGHAT and CDR2 is FQNNGV. The CDR3 contains 15 residues. The CDR3 is CASSLDGGFSYEQYF. The CDR3 DNA follows: TGTGCCAGCAGCTTAGATGGCGGCTTCTCCTACGAGCAGTACTTC. Combining the CDR3 with reference TRBV11-2 and TRBJ2-7 gives the whole variable domain EAGVAQSPRYKIIEKRQSVAFWCNPISGHATLYWYQQILGQGPKLLIQFQNNGVVDDSQLPKDRFSAERLKGVDSTLKIQPAKLEDSAVYLCASSLDGGFSYEQYFGPGTRLTVT.

The chain couples TRBV7-2 to TRBJ2-7; tentative D call: TRBD2 (7 bases). Trimming pared 5 bases from V and 3 bases from J, leaving 14 bases between. The CDR3 is 14 residues long. Germline CDR1 SGHTA, CDR2 FQGNSA. CDR3 amino acids: CASSNNRGGYEQYF. The CDR3 DNA sequence: TGTGCCAGCAGCAATAATAGGGGGGGCTACGAGCAGTACTTC. Combining the CDR3 with reference TRBV7-2 and TRBJ2-7 gives the whole variable domain GAGVSQSPSNKVTEKGKDVELRCDPISGHTALYWYRQSLGQGLEFLIYFQGNSAPDKSGLPSDRFSAERTGGSVSTLTIQRTQQEDSAVYLCASSNNRGGYEQYFGPGTRLTVT.

This sequence joins TRBV19 and TRBJ1-3; D unclear. This CDR3 region has 15 residues. Trimming stripped 8 bases from V and 0 bases from J, with 14 bases between. The V gene's germline CDR1 is LNHDA and CDR2 SQIVND (reference sequence). The CDR3 sequence is CASSHGRSSGNTIYF. CDR3 sequence (DNA): TGTGCCAGTTCCCACGGACGGAGCTCTGGAAACACCATATATTTT.

This clonotype was observed a handful of times. The rearrangement joins TRBV18 to TRBJ2-5, with TRBD2 matching over 9 bases. Per germline, CDR1 KGHSH and CDR2 LQKENI. Trimming cost V 0 bases and J 0 bases; bases outside gene matches: 26. The CDR3 length is 24 residues. The CDR3 DNA sequence: TGTGCCAGCTCACCACCGGGGAGGCGTCCTACCATTAGGGCGGGGGGGCAGTACCAAGAGACCCAGTACTTC. It is translated as CASSPPGRRPTIRAGGQYQETQYF.

This chain links TRBV7-2 with TRBJ2-5, with D uncertain. Germline V gene sequence: CDR1 SGHTA, CDR2 FQGNSA. CDR3 length: 15 amino acids. V was trimmed by 6 bases and J by 5 bases, leaving 19 bases between them. This CDR3 reads CASRAGPGPWETQYF. The CDR3 nucleotides read TGTGCCAGCAGGGCCGGACCGGGCCCGTGGGAGACCCAGTACTTC.

By frequency in the sample, this clonotype is medium-sized. V and J are TRBV20-1 and TRBJ2-2; the D is unclear. V was trimmed by 5 bases and J by 6 bases, leaving 16 bases between them. Germline CDR1 reads DFQATT; CDR2 reads SNEGSKA (reference sequence). The CDR3 length is 14 residues. CDR3 nucleotide sequence: TGCAGTGCTCCGACCCGTCTTCCAGCCGGGGAGCTGTTTTTT. Protein: CSAPTRLPAGELFF.

This clonotype has only a few counts. CDR3 sequence reads: CASSLDGRAYNEQFF. CDR3 sequence (DNA): TGTGCCAGCAGCTTAGATGGTCGAGCTTACAATGAGCAGTTCTTC. The genes are TRBV7-6 and TRBJ2-1; D gene ambiguous. The CDR3 covers 15 residues. With 1 base removed from V and 4 bases from J, the gap between germline ends came to 11 bases. Germline CDR1 is SGHVS and CDR2 is FNYEAQ.

This sequence joins TRBV12-3 or TRBV12-4 and TRBJ2-7, with 7 nucleotides matching TRBD2. The CDR3 sequence is 13 residues long. Trimming at V came to 7 bases and at J to 5 bases, leaving 8 bases not matched to a gene. The CDR3 protein is CASNIQGGHEQYF. In nucleotides, the CDR3 is TGTGCCAGCAACATCCAGGGAGGGCACGAGCAGTACTTC.

V gene TRBV27 combines with J gene TRBJ2-7; TRBD2 matches 7 bases. The CDR3 is 14 amino acids. Germline V gene data show CDR1 as MNHEY and CDR2 as SMNVEV (reference sequence). V was clipped by 4 bases and J by 2 bases; unmatched bases: 5. The CDR3 DNA reads as TGTGCCAGCAGTTGGGGCGGGAGTACCTACGAGCAGTACTTC. It encodes CASSWGGSTYEQYF.

V gene TRBV9 combines with J gene TRBJ2-3; D unresolved. The CDR3 has 13 residues. V lost 4 bases, J lost 5 bases, and 11 bases lay in between. Germline V lookup: CDR1 SGDLS, CDR2 YYNGEE. CDR3 nucleotide sequence: TGTGCCAGCAGCCCCTATTCCCGAGATACGCAGTATTTT. Translated, it gives CASSPYSRDTQYF.

DNA for the CDR3: TGTGCCAGCAGCCTCGGGACTAGCGGGGGGACTACGCAGTATTTT. Protein: CASSLGTSGGTTQYF. V and J are TRBV7-2 and TRBJ2-3, with TRBD2 identical over 15 bases. The V gene end was trimmed by 5 bases and the J gene end by 8 bases; junction bases not matched to a gene: 5. Looked up from germline, CDR1 is SGHTA and CDR2 is FQGNSA. This CDR3 has 15 amino acids.

The chain links TRBV7-6 to TRBJ2-1, with 14 nucleotides matching TRBD2. The germline V gene encodes CDR1 SGHVS and CDR2 FNYEAQ. With 1 base clipped from V and 4 bases from J, the junction kept 6 bases outside the gene matches. This CDR3 has 18 residues. As DNA, the CDR3 is TGTGCCAGCAGCTTAGAAGGGGGACTAGCGGGGGTTTACAATGAGCAGTTCTTC. This gives the protein CASSLEGGLAGVYNEQFF. Filled out from reference TRBV7-6 and TRBJ2-1, the complete variable domain reads GAGVSQSPRYKVTKRGQDVALRCDPISGHVSLYWYRQALGQGPEFLTYFNYEAQQDKSGLPNDRFSAERPEGSISTLTIQRTEQRDSAMYRCASSLEGGLAGVYNEQFFGPGTRLTVL.